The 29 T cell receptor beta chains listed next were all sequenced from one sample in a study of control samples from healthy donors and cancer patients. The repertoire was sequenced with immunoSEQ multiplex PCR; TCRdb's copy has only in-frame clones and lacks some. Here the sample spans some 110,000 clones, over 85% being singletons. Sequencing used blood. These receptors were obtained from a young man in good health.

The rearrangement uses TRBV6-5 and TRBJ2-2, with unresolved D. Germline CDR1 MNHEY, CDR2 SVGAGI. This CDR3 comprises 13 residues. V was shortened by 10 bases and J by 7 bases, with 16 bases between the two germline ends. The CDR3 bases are TGTGCCACTCACCCCCATCGGATCGGGGAGCTGTTTTTT. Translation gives CATHPHRIGELFF.

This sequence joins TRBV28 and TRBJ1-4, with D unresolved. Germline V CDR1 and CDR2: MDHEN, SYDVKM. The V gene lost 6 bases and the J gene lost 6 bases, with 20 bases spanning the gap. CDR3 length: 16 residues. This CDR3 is CASRTPVGRLDEKLFF. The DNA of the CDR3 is TGTGCCAGCAGAACCCCCGTTGGGCGGCTGGATGAAAAACTGTTTTTT.

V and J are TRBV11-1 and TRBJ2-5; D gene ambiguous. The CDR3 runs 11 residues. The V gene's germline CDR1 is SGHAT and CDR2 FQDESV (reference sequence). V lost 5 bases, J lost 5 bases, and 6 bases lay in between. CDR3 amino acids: CASSMGETQYF. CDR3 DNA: TGTGCCAGCAGCATGGGCGAGACCCAGTACTTC.

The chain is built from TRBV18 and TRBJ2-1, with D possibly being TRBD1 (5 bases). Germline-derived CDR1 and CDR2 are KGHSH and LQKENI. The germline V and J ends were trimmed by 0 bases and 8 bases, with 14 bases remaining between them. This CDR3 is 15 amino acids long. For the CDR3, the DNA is TGTGCCAGCTCACCACCTAGGCAGGGATGGGATGAGCAGTTCTTC. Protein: CASSPPRQGWDEQFF.

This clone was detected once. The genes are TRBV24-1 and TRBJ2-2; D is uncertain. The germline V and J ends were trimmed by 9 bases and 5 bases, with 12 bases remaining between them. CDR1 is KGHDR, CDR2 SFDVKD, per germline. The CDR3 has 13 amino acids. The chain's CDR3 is CATAGAWTGELFF. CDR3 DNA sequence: TGTGCCACCGCCGGCGCCTGGACCGGGGAGCTGTTTTTT.

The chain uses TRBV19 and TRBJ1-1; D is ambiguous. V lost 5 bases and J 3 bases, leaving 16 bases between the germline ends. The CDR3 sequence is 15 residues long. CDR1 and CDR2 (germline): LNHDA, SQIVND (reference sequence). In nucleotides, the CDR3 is TGTGCCAGTAGTGAATACTCGGACCTGCACACTGAAGCTTTCTTT. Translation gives CASSEYSDLHTEAFF. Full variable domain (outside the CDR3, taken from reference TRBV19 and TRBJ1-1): DGGITQSPKYLFRKEGQNVTLSCEQNLNHDAMYWYRQDPGQGLRLIYYSQIVNDFQKGDIAEGYSVSREKKESFPLTVTSAQKNPTAFYLCASSEYSDLHTEAFFGQGTRLTVV.

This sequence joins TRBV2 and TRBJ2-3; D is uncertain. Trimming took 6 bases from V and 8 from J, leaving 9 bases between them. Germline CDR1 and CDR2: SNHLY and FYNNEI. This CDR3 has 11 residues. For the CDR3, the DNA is TGTGCCAGCAGCGCGGACGCTACGCAGTATTTT. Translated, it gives CASSADATQYF.

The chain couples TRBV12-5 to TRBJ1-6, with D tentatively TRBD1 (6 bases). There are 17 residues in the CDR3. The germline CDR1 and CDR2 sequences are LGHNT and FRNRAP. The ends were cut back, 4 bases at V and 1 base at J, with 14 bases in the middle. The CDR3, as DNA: TGTGCTAGTGGTTCGAGGGTAGGGGGGTCCTATAATTCACCCCTCCACTTT. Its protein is CASGSRVGGSYNSPLHF.

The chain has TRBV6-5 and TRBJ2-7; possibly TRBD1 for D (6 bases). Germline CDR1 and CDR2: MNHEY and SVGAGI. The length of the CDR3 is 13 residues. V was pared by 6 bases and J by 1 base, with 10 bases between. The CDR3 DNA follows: TGTGCCAGCAGCGTCGGACAGTCCTACGAGCAGTACGTC. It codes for CASSVGQSYEQYV.

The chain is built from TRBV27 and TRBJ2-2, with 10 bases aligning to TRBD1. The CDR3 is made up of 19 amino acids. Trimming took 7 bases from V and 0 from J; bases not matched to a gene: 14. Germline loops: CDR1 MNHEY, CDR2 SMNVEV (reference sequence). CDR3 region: CASIPRDRGLIPNTGELFF. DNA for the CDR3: TGTGCCAGCATCCCCCGGGACAGGGGCCTCATCCCGAACACCGGGGAGCTGTTTTTT.

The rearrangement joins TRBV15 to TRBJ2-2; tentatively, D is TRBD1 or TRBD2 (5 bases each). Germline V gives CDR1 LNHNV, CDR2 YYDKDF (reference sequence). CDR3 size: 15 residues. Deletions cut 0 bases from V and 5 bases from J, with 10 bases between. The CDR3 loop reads CATSREGVWTGELFF. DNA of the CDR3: TGTGCCACCAGCAGAGAGGGGGTCTGGACCGGGGAGCTGTTTTTT.

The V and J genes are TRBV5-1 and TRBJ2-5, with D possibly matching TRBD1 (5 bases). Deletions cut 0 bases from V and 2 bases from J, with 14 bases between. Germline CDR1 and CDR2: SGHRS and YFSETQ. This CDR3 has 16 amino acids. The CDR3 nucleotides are TGCGCCAGCAGCTTGGCCGTACAGGCAGGTCAAGAGACCCAGTACTTC. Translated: CASSLAVQAGQETQYF.

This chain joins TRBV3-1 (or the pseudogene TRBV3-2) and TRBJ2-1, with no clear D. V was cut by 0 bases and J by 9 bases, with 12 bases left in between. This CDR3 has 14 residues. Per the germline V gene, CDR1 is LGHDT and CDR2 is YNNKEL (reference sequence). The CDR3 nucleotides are TGTGCCAGCAGCCAAGAGGAATACTACCTTGAGCAGTTCTTC. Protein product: CASSQEEYYLEQFF.

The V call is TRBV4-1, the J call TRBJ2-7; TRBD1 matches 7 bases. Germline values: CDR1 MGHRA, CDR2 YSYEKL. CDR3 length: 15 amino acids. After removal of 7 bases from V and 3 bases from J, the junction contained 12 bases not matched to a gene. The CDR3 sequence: CASTPAPGQNYEQYF. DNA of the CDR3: TGCGCCAGCACCCCGGCTCCGGGACAGAACTACGAGCAGTACTTC.

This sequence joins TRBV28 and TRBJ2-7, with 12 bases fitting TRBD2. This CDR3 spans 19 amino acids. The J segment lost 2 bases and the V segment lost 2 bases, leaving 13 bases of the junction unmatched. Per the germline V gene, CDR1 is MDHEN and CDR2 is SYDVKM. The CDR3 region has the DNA TGTGCCAGCAGTTTAGAACTAGCGGGGGGCCGGAGCCCCACCTACGAGCAGTACTTC. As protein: CASSLELAGGRSPTYEQYF.

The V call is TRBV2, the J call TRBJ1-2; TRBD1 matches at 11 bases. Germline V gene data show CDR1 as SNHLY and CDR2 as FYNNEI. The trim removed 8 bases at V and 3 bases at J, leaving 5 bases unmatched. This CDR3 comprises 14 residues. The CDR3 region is CASSGQGVHYGYTF. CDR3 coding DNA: TGTGCCAGCTCGGGACAGGGGGTTCACTATGGCTACACCTTC.

DNA for the CDR3: TGTGCCAGCAGTAATAGCGGGGGGGCAACAGATACGCAGTATTTT. It translates to CASSNSGGATDTQYF. V is TRBV6-4 and J is TRBJ2-3; the match to TRBD2 covers 11 bases. Germline trimming cut 5 bases from V and 3 bases from J; bases unmatched to any gene: 4. From germline, CDR1 is MRHNA and CDR2 SNTAGT. The CDR3 length is 15 residues.

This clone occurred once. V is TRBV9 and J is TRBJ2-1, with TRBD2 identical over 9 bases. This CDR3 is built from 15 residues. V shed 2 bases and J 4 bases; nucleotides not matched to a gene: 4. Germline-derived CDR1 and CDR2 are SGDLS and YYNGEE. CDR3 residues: CASSVRSGGYNEQFF. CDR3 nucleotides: TGTGCCAGCAGCGTCCGAAGCGGGGGGTACAATGAGCAGTTCTTC.

The CDR3 loop reads CATSRGGILSGANVLTF. CDR3 coding DNA: TGTGCCACCAGCAGAGGAGGCATACTCTCTGGGGCCAACGTCCTGACTTTC. The rearrangement links TRBV15 to TRBJ2-6; no definite D call. The V gene lost 1 base and the J gene lost 0 bases, with 10 bases spanning the gap. The CDR3 has 17 amino acids. CDR1 is LNHNV, CDR2 YYDKDF, per germline (reference sequence).

The CDR3 coding sequence is TGTGCCAGCAGCCCAGGGGACAGATCTAACTATGGCTACACCTTC. Protein sequence: CASSPGDRSNYGYTF. The chain recombines TRBV3-1 (or the pseudogene TRBV3-2) with TRBJ1-2; 7 bases fit TRBD1. CDR1 is LGHDT and CDR2 is YNNKEL in the germline V gene (reference sequence). This CDR3 has 15 residues. V dropped 4 bases and J dropped 0; count of bases not matched to a gene: 5.

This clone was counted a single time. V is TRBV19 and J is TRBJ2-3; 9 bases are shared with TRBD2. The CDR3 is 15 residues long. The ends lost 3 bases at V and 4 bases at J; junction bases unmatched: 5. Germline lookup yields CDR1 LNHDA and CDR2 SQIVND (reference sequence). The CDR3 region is CASSIGGGESDTQYF. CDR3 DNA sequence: TGTGCCAGTAGTATTGGCGGGGGGGAATCAGATACGCAGTATTTT.

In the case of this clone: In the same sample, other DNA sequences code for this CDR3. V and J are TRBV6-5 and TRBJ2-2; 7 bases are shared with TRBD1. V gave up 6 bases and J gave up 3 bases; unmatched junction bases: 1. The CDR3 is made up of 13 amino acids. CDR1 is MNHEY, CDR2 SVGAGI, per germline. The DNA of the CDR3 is TGTGCCAGCAGAACAGGGGACACCGGGGAGCTGTTTTTT. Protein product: CASRTGDTGELFF.

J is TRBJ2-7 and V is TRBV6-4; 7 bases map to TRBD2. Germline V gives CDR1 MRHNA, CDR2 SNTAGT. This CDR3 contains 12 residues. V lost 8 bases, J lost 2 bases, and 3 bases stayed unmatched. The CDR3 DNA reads TGTGCCAGCCGTACTAGCGCCTACGAGCAGTACGTC. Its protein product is CASRTSAYEQYV.

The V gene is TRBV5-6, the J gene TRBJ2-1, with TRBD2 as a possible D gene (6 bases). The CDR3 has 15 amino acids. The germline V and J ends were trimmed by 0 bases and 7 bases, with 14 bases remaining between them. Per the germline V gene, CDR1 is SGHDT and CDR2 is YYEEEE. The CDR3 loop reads CASSLGQGRSNEQFF. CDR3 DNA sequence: TGTGCCAGCAGCTTGGGACAAGGGAGGTCTAATGAGCAGTTCTTC.

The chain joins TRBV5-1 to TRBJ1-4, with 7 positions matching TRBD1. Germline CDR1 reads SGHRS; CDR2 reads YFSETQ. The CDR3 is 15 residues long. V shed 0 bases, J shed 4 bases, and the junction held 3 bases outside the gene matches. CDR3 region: CASSLDNRGNEKLFF. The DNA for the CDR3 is TGCGCCAGCAGCTTGGACAACAGGGGTAATGAAAAACTGTTTTTT.

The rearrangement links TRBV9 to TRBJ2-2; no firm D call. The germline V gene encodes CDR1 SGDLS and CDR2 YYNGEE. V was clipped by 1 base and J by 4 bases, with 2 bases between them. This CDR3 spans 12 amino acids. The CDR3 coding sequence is TGTGCCAGCAGCGTAAGCACCGGGGAGCTGTTTTTT. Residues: CASSVSTGELFF.

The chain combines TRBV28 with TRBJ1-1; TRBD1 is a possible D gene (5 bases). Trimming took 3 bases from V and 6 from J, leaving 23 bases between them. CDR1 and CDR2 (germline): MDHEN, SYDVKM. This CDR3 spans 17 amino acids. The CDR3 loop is CASSFRGIWEVVAEAFF. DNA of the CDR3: TGTGCCAGCAGTTTTCGGGGGATTTGGGAGGTGGTCGCTGAAGCTTTCTTT.

The CDR3 coding sequence is TGTGCCAGCAGCTTGGGGACAGGGGTCGAGGGCTACACCTTC. Protein product: CASSLGTGVEGYTF. The chain links TRBV5-4 to TRBJ1-2; TRBD1 matches 9 bases. The CDR3 consists of 14 residues. J was trimmed by 8 bases and V by 0 bases; bases with no gene match: 5. The germline V gene encodes CDR1 SGHNT and CDR2 YYREEE (reference sequence). The entire variable domain, with the rest obtained from reference TRBV5-4 and TRBJ1-2, is as follows: ETGVTQSPTHLIKTRGQQVTLRCSSQSGHNTVSWYQQALGQGPQFIFQYYREEENGRGNFPPRFSGLQFPNYSSELNVNALELDDSALYLCASSLGTGVEGYTFGSGTRLTVV.

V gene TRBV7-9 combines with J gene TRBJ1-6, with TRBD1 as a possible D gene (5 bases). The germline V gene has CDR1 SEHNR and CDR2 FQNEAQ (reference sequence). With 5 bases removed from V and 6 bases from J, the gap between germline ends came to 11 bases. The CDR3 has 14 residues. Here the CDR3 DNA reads TGTGCCAGCAGCCAACAGGCGTTTAATTCACCCCTCCACTTT. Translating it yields CASSQQAFNSPLHF.